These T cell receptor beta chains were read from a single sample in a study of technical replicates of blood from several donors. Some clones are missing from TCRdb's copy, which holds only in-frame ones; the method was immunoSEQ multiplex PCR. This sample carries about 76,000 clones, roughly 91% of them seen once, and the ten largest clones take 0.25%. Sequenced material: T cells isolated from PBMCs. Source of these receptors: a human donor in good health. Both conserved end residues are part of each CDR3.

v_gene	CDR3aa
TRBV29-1	CSGGTGGFEAFF
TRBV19	CASSLLPGTGNGINTEAFF
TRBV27	CASSLFLAGGTDTQYF
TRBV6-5	CASSGFAGTHQPQHF
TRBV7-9	CASSPRMSDRSEQYF
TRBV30	CAWSGTSGTDTQYF
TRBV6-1	CASKERMNLHYEQYF
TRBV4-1	CASSQDSHAASWGTDTQYF
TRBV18	CASSPRDSDREQYF
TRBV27	CASSIGTSGAYEQYF
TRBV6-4	CASSRLAGTLRYEQFF
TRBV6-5	CASSFFQDSYEQYF
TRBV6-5	CASSRQGRDTEAFF
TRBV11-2	CASSLGGLLMNTEAFF
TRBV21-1	CASSPLWEGYSNQPQHF